The rows below give T cell receptor beta chains drawn from one sample of a study of identifying expanded T cells in peripheral blood. Only in-frame clones appear in the TCRdb table, and some are missing; sequencing was by immunoSEQ multiplex PCR. This sample has 120,000 or so clones, with roughly 82% found just once. Input material: blood. These receptors all come from a person aged 18 to 75 in good health. Both conserved end residues are part of each CDR3. The order of the fields is clone size, V gene, J gene, D gene, CDR3 DNA, CDR3 protein. The D gene is left open where the match is weak. A clone size is listed for some rows: how often the clone was seen (once, few, many), or a class if it is expanded.

abundance: few; v_gene: TRBV2; j_gene: TRBJ2-1; d_gene: TRBD1; CDR3nt: TGTGCCAGCAGCCAGAACAGGGGGCCCAATGAGCAGTTCTTC; CDR3aa: CASSQNRGPNEQFF
abundance: NA; v_gene: TRBV27; j_gene: TRBJ2-7; d_gene: NA; CDR3nt: TGTGCCAGCATGGCGGGACGGGGCGAGCAGTACTTC; CDR3aa: CASMAGRGEQYF
abundance: NA; v_gene: TRBV6-6; j_gene: TRBJ1-3; d_gene: TRBD1; CDR3nt: TGTGCCAGCAGCAGCGGGACAGGAGAGGTGAACACCATATATTTT; CDR3aa: CASSSGTGEVNTIYF
abundance: NA; v_gene: TRBV9; j_gene: TRBJ2-1; d_gene: NA; CDR3nt: TGTGCCAGCAGCGGAGCAGGGGCCCTCAGCAATGAGCAGTTCTTC; CDR3aa: CASSGAGALSNEQFF
abundance: few; v_gene: TRBV7-7; j_gene: TRBJ2-5; d_gene: NA; CDR3nt: TGTGCCAGCCACCCGGGGGTCCAAGAGACCCAGTACTTC; CDR3aa: CASHPGVQETQYF
abundance: NA; v_gene: TRBV6-5; j_gene: TRBJ1-2; d_gene: TRBD1; CDR3nt: TGTGCCAGCAGTTACTCGAACAGGGGGAATGGTGGCTACACCTTC; CDR3aa: CASSYSNRGNGGYTF
abundance: NA; v_gene: TRBV7-3; j_gene: TRBJ1-1; d_gene: NA; CDR3nt: TGTGCCAGCAGCTTAAATCTTAAGGGCAACACTGAAGCTTTCTTT; CDR3aa: CASSLNLKGNTEAFF
abundance: NA; v_gene: TRBV5-4; j_gene: TRBJ2-7; d_gene: NA; CDR3nt: TGTGCCAGCAGGACAGGACAGTCGTCGGGTTACGAGCAGTACTTC; CDR3aa: CASRTGQSSGYEQYF
abundance: NA; v_gene: TRBV4-3; j_gene: TRBJ1-1; d_gene: NA; CDR3nt: TGCGCCAGCAGCCAGAACCTGGGGCAGCTGAACACTGAAGCTTTCTTT; CDR3aa: CASSQNLGQLNTEAFF
abundance: few; v_gene: TRBV2; j_gene: TRBJ1-6; d_gene: NA; CDR3nt: TGTGCCAGCAGTGAACAGGGACAAGGAAATAATTCACCCCTCCACTTT; CDR3aa: CASSEQGQGNNSPLHF
abundance: once; v_gene: TRBV27; j_gene: TRBJ1-2; d_gene: NA; CDR3nt: TGTGCCAGCAGTTCTCTCACAGGGTATTATGGCTACACCTTC; CDR3aa: CASSSLTGYYGYTF
abundance: NA; v_gene: TRBV19; j_gene: TRBJ2-6; d_gene: NA; CDR3nt: TGTGCCAGTAGTGGATCTTGGAGGACTGGGGCCAACGTCCTGACTTTC; CDR3aa: CASSGSWRTGANVLTF
abundance: once; v_gene: TRBV30; j_gene: TRBJ1-2; d_gene: TRBD1; CDR3nt: TGTGCCCAGGGGGGGACAGGCGTTTTTTATGGCTACACCTTC; CDR3aa: CAQGGTGVFYGYTF
abundance: NA; v_gene: TRBV7-9; j_gene: TRBJ2-7; d_gene: NA; CDR3nt: TGTGCCAGCAGCCAGGACAACCGGCAGTACTTC; CDR3aa: CASSQDNRQYF
abundance: NA; v_gene: TRBV11-1; j_gene: TRBJ1-5; d_gene: NA; CDR3nt: TGTGCCAGCAGCTTAGATCAGGGCTTAGGTCAGCCCCAGCATTTT; CDR3aa: CASSLDQGLGQPQHF
abundance: NA; v_gene: TRBV18; j_gene: TRBJ1-5; d_gene: TRBD1; CDR3nt: TGTGCCAGCTCACGGGACAGGGGTGGTCAGCCCCAGCATTTT; CDR3aa: CASSRDRGGQPQHF
abundance: NA; v_gene: TRBV10-1; j_gene: TRBJ2-7; d_gene: TRBD1; CDR3nt: TGCGCCAGCAGTGAATCGGGACAGGGGGTGAGCGAGCAGTACTTC; CDR3aa: CASSESGQGVSEQYF
abundance: NA; v_gene: TRBV7-9; j_gene: TRBJ2-7; d_gene: NA; CDR3nt: TGTGCCAGCAGCTTCTCCAACTACGAGCAGTACTTC; CDR3aa: CASSFSNYEQYF
abundance: once; v_gene: TRBV9; j_gene: TRBJ2-2; d_gene: TRBD1; CDR3nt: TGTGCCAGCAGCGCAACCCTAGACAGGGAGAACACCGGGGAGCTGTTTTTT; CDR3aa: CASSATLDRENTGELFF
abundance: NA; v_gene: TRBV7-2; j_gene: TRBJ1-1; d_gene: NA; CDR3nt: TGTGCCAGCAGCCAATCAGGGTTCGCTGAAGCTTTCTTT; CDR3aa: CASSQSGFAEAFF
abundance: NA; v_gene: TRBV4-3; j_gene: TRBJ2-4; d_gene: NA; CDR3nt: TGCGCCAGCAGCCCATCTCCCGACCAGCGACAACCCAAAAACATTCAGTACTTC; CDR3aa: CASSPSPDQRQPKNIQYF
abundance: NA; v_gene: TRBV7-2; j_gene: TRBJ1-1; d_gene: NA; CDR3nt: TGTGCCAGCAGCTTAGCCTGGATAGATTATGGGGCTTTCTTT; CDR3aa: CASSLAWIDYGAFF
abundance: NA; v_gene: TRBV9; j_gene: TRBJ2-3; d_gene: TRBD1; CDR3nt: TGTGCCAGCAGCGCCGGGACAGGGGGCGAAAATACGCAGTATTTT; CDR3aa: CASSAGTGGENTQYF
abundance: NA; v_gene: TRBV6-1; j_gene: TRBJ1-2; d_gene: TRBD1; CDR3nt: TGTGCCAGCAGACCTACGGACAGGGTTGGCTATGGCTACACCTTC; CDR3aa: CASRPTDRVGYGYTF
abundance: few; v_gene: TRBV5-1; j_gene: TRBJ2-2; d_gene: TRBD2; CDR3nt: TGCGCCAGCAGCTTTACCCCAGGCGGGAGCGGGGAGCTGTTTTTT; CDR3aa: CASSFTPGGSGELFF
abundance: NA; v_gene: TRBV7-9; j_gene: TRBJ2-5; d_gene: NA; CDR3nt: TGTGCCAGCAGCCGCCCGACGGGTACGGAAGAGACCCAGTACTTC; CDR3aa: CASSRPTGTEETQYF
abundance: NA; v_gene: TRBV7-9; j_gene: TRBJ1-5; d_gene: NA; CDR3nt: TGTGCCAGCAGCTTCGGGGAAAATCAGCCCCAGCATTTT; CDR3aa: CASSFGENQPQHF
abundance: NA; v_gene: TRBV7-9; j_gene: TRBJ2-7; d_gene: NA; CDR3nt: TGTGCCAGCAGCATGGACGTAACCTACGAGCAGTACTTC; CDR3aa: CASSMDVTYEQYF
abundance: NA; v_gene: TRBV29-1; j_gene: TRBJ1-1; d_gene: TRBD1; CDR3nt: TGCAGCGCCCGTAGGGACAGCCGAACTGAAGCTTTCTTT; CDR3aa: CSARRDSRTEAFF
abundance: few; v_gene: TRBV29-1; j_gene: TRBJ1-1; d_gene: TRBD1; CDR3nt: TGCAGCGTGACAGGGAGTAACACTGAAGCTTTCTTT; CDR3aa: CSVTGSNTEAFF
abundance: once; v_gene: TRBV5-1; j_gene: TRBJ1-5; d_gene: NA; CDR3nt: TGCGCCAGCAGCTTGTATCCCAATCAGCCCCAGCATTTT; CDR3aa: CASSLYPNQPQHF
abundance: NA; v_gene: TRBV19; j_gene: TRBJ1-2; d_gene: NA; CDR3nt: TGTGCCAGTAGCATCTTTGGGAAGGGCTATGGCTACACCTTC; CDR3aa: CASSIFGKGYGYTF
abundance: NA; v_gene: TRBV27; j_gene: TRBJ1-2; d_gene: NA; CDR3nt: TGTGCCAGCAGCAGACAGACGGCGACTAACTATGGCTACACCTTC; CDR3aa: CASSRQTATNYGYTF
abundance: NA; v_gene: TRBV10-1; j_gene: TRBJ2-1; d_gene: NA; CDR3nt: TGCGCCAGCAGTGACAGGAATGAGCAGTTCTTC; CDR3aa: CASSDRNEQFF
abundance: NA; v_gene: TRBV5-6; j_gene: TRBJ2-6; d_gene: NA; CDR3nt: TGTGCCAGCACCCGCACCCAAGTCGCCGGGGCCAACGTCCTGACTTTC; CDR3aa: CASTRTQVAGANVLTF
abundance: NA; v_gene: TRBV6-1; j_gene: TRBJ1-2; d_gene: NA; CDR3nt: TGTGCCAGCAGTGCAGACGGCTATGGCTACACCTTC; CDR3aa: CASSADGYGYTF
abundance: NA; v_gene: TRBV5-1; j_gene: TRBJ1-2; d_gene: TRBD1; CDR3nt: TGCGCCAGCAGCTTGGCCGCTATTCCCGGGACAGGGGCCCCCAACTATGGCTACACCTTC; CDR3aa: CASSLAAIPGTGAPNYGYTF
abundance: NA; v_gene: TRBV4-1; j_gene: TRBJ1-1; d_gene: NA; CDR3nt: TGCGCCAGCAGCCAAGACATTAACACTGAAGCTTTCTTT; CDR3aa: CASSQDINTEAFF
abundance: many; v_gene: TRBV5-8; j_gene: TRBJ1-5; d_gene: NA; CDR3nt: TGTGCCAGCAGCCCGGGACAAAAGATCAATCAGCCCCAGCATTTT; CDR3aa: CASSPGQKINQPQHF
abundance: NA; v_gene: TRBV7-9; j_gene: TRBJ2-3; d_gene: NA; CDR3nt: TGTGCCAGCAGCCACGGGACTCTTACTACAGATACGCAGTATTTT; CDR3aa: CASSHGTLTTDTQYF
abundance: NA; v_gene: TRBV5-1; j_gene: TRBJ1-6; d_gene: TRBD1; CDR3nt: TGCGCCAGCAGCATCGAGACAGGGAAGGGATCACCCCTCCACTTT; CDR3aa: CASSIETGKGSPLHF
abundance: once; v_gene: TRBV6-5; j_gene: TRBJ2-7; d_gene: NA; CDR3nt: TGTGCCAGCAGTTACGACGGACTAACGGGGGTCGAGCAGTACTTC; CDR3aa: CASSYDGLTGVEQYF
abundance: few; v_gene: TRBV6-5; j_gene: TRBJ2-4; d_gene: NA; CDR3nt: TGTGCCAGCAGACCTCACCGACTAGCCAAAAACATTCAGTACTTC; CDR3aa: CASRPHRLAKNIQYF
abundance: NA; v_gene: TRBV14; j_gene: TRBJ2-5; d_gene: NA; CDR3nt: TGTGCCAGCAGCCAAGATGACCGAGAGACCCAGTACTTC; CDR3aa: CASSQDDRETQYF
abundance: few; v_gene: TRBV11-2; j_gene: TRBJ1-2; d_gene: NA; CDR3nt: TGTGCCAGCAGCTTATCCGTCGAGGCGGGCCGAGGCTACACCTTC; CDR3aa: CASSLSVEAGRGYTF
abundance: NA; v_gene: TRBV5-8; j_gene: TRBJ1-2; d_gene: TRBD1; CDR3nt: TGTGCCAGCAGCTCGACAGGGTACTATGGCTACACCTTC; CDR3aa: CASSSTGYYGYTF
abundance: NA; v_gene: TRBV7-7; j_gene: TRBJ2-2; d_gene: NA; CDR3nt: TGTGCCAGCAGCTTATCGGACTTTGCCAGGGAGCTGTTTTTT; CDR3aa: CASSLSDFARELFF
abundance: NA; v_gene: TRBV7-8; j_gene: TRBJ2-5; d_gene: NA; CDR3nt: TGTGCCAGCAGCTCAAAAATGGGTTGGGAGACCCAGTACTTC; CDR3aa: CASSSKMGWETQYF
abundance: NA; v_gene: TRBV29-1; j_gene: TRBJ1-2; d_gene: NA; CDR3nt: TGCAGCGTTGTGAGGGGCAGCTATGGCTACACCTTC; CDR3aa: CSVVRGSYGYTF